Following are 24 T cell receptor beta chains from one sample sequenced in a study of OX40 agonist ivuxolimab in advanced cancers. The table came from immunoSEQ multiplex PCR; TCRdb's copy has only in-frame clones and leaves some out. This sample carries roughly 50,000 clones, just under 90% of them seen once, and the ten largest clones take under 13%. The sequencing used CD4+ or CD8+ T cells sorted from blood, collected in a trial of the OX40 agonist ivuxolimab. The receptors here all came from an adult with an advanced solid tumor such as melanoma, head and neck, liver or kidney cancer.

The V gene is TRBV7-9, the J gene TRBJ2-7; D is perhaps TRBD1 (5 bases). This CDR3 has 13 amino acids. Looked up from germline, CDR1 is SEHNR and CDR2 is FQNEAQ (reference sequence). V shed 4 bases and J shed 3 bases, with 10 bases lying between them. CDR3 bases: TGTGCCAGCAGCTCGACAGAGTACTACGAGCAGTACTTC. Translated: CASSSTEYYEQYF.

The chain couples TRBV13 to TRBJ2-1; possible D gene TRBD2, 6 bases. The CDR3 loop spans 16 amino acids. Trimming left V 4 bases short and J 0 bases short, with 13 bases between. CDR1 and CDR2 (germline): PRHDT, FYEKMQ (reference sequence). The DNA of the CDR3 is TGTGCCAGCAGCTCTATAGCGGAGAGCTCCTACAATGAGCAGTTCTTC. Protein sequence: CASSSIAESSYNEQFF.

The chain has TRBV6-1 and TRBJ2-2; D possibly matches TRBD1 or TRBD2 (6 bases each). The germline V gene encodes CDR1 MNHNS and CDR2 SASEGT. V lost 7 bases, J lost 7 bases, and 13 bases lay in between. This CDR3 has 13 amino acids. The CDR3 is CASMWGANGELFF. As DNA, the CDR3 is TGTGCCAGCATGTGGGGGGCCAACGGGGAGCTGTTTTTT.

The chain employs TRBV25-1 and TRBJ1-1; TRBD1 matches at 12 bases. CDR1 and CDR2 (germline): MGHDK, SYGVNS. This CDR3 has 14 amino acids. Trimming cost V 4 bases and J 6 bases; bases outside gene matches: 3. CDR3 residues: CASSGRDRGPEAFF. The CDR3 DNA follows: TGTGCCAGCAGTGGCCGGGACAGGGGGCCTGAAGCTTTCTTT.

The chain recombines TRBV6-5 with TRBJ1-3; D perhaps matches TRBD1 (5 bases). From germline, CDR1 is MNHEY and CDR2 SVGAGI. The CDR3 has 15 residues. V was cut by 7 bases and J by 1 base, with 14 bases left in between. The CDR3 DNA follows: TGTGCCAGCATCCTCGCGGGGGGGTCTGGAAACACCATATATTTT. Translated, it gives CASILAGGSGNTIYF.

The chain uses TRBV7-9 and TRBJ2-7; 7 nucleotides agree with TRBD2. CDR1 is SEHNR, CDR2 FQNEAQ, per germline (reference sequence). The CDR3 extends over 14 amino acids. The V and J ends lost 1 base and 2 bases, in that order; junction bases with no gene match: 2. Here the CDR3 DNA reads TGTGCCAGCAGCTTAGTCGGGGGGACCTACGAGCAGTACTTC. It encodes CASSLVGGTYEQYF.

The chain employs TRBV9 and TRBJ2-7; 9 bases fit TRBD1. Germline CDR1 and CDR2: SGDLS and YYNGEE. This CDR3 contains 16 residues. V was clipped by 2 bases and J by 3 bases; unmatched bases: 9. Here the CDR3 reads CASSVTTGTGNYEQYF. In DNA form, the CDR3 reads TGTGCCAGCAGCGTTACAACCGGGACAGGGAACTACGAGCAGTACTTC.

CDR3 loop: CASSYGQGWETQYF. The CDR3 coding sequence is TGTGCCAGCAGTTACGGACAGGGTTGGGAGACCCAGTACTTC. The chain combines TRBV6-5 with TRBJ2-5; 8 bases map to TRBD1. J was trimmed by 5 bases and V by 2 bases; bases with no gene match: 4. CDR1 and CDR2 from the germline V gene are MNHEY and SVGAGI. The CDR3 covers 14 residues.

V usage is TRBV15 and J usage is TRBJ1-1; D unresolved. The CDR3 extends over 13 amino acids. Germline CDR1 and CDR2: LNHNV and YYDKDF (reference sequence). Deletions cut 1 base from V and 1 base from J, with 4 bases between. CDR3 bases: TGTGCCACCAGCAGAGCCACGAACACTGAAGCTTTCTTT. Translating it yields CATSRATNTEAFF.

The chain recombines TRBV13 with TRBJ2-3, with 7 bases matching TRBD2. CDR3 length: 17 amino acids. Germline CDR1 is PRHDT and CDR2 is FYEKMQ (reference sequence). Germline trimming cut 5 bases from V and 0 bases from J; bases unmatched to any gene: 11. As DNA, the CDR3 is TGTGCCAGCAGCACTCCCGCTAGCGGTTCTAGCACAGATACGCAGTATTTT. Translating it yields CASSTPASGSSTDTQYF.

V is TRBV5-5 and J is TRBJ2-7, with a weak D call TRBD1 (5 bases). The CDR3 is 15 residues long. CDR1 is SGHKS, CDR2 YYEKEE, per germline (reference sequence). V was trimmed by 2 bases and J by 0 bases, leaving 12 bases between them. The CDR3, as DNA: TGTGCCAGCAGCTTTACGACAGTGACCTCCTACGAGCAGTACTTC. Its protein is CASSFTTVTSYEQYF.

V usage is TRBV6-1 and J usage is TRBJ2-1, with TRBD1 matching over 11 bases. This CDR3 is 14 amino acids long. After removal of 9 bases from V and 8 bases from J, the junction contained 9 bases not matched to a gene. Germline lookup yields CDR1 MNHNS and CDR2 SASEGT. The CDR3 loop reads CASTKGQGVDEQFF. For the CDR3, the DNA is TGTGCCAGTACAAAGGGACAGGGGGTCGATGAGCAGTTCTTC.

V usage is TRBV7-6 and J usage is TRBJ2-1; D is possibly TRBD1 (5 bases). Germline CDR1 reads SGHVS; CDR2 reads FNYEAQ. The CDR3 length is 18 residues. V was pared by 0 bases and J by 8 bases, with 23 bases between. The CDR3 sequence: CASSLARWGGVPLHEQFF. The CDR3 DNA sequence: TGTGCCAGCAGCTTAGCTCGGTGGGGCGGAGTTCCTCTGCATGAGCAGTTCTTC.

This chain links TRBV7-8 with TRBJ2-7, with D perhaps matching TRBD1 (5 bases). V lost 2 bases and J 3 bases, leaving 11 bases between the germline ends. The CDR3 has 14 amino acids. Germline V gives CDR1 SGHVS, CDR2 FQNEAQ. CDR3 residues: CASSLRQRFYEQYF. The CDR3 DNA is TGTGCCAGCAGCTTACGACAGAGGTTCTACGAGCAGTACTTC.

The chain employs TRBV19 and TRBJ1-2, with TRBD1 identical over 8 bases. The CDR3 has 19 amino acids. Germline-derived CDR1 and CDR2 are LNHDA and SQIVND (reference sequence). V lost 5 bases and J lost 3; bases outside the gene matches: 20. The CDR3, as DNA: TGTGCCAGTAGTCCGCTTCTCCTCGCAGGGGGCGGTCGTGACTATGGCTACACCTTC. Translated: CASSPLLLAGGGRDYGYTF.

This clone was seen only once. The chain uses TRBV5-1 and TRBJ2-7, with a tentative D call TRBD1 (6 bases). The CDR3 totals 15 residues. Per germline, CDR1 SGHRS and CDR2 YFSETQ. Trimming pared 4 bases from V and 0 bases from J, leaving 14 bases between. DNA for the CDR3: TGCGCCAGCAGCGGACAGAATACAGTCTCCTACGAGCAGTACTTC. Its translation: CASSGQNTVSYEQYF. Full variable domain (rest looked up from reference TRBV5-1 and TRBJ2-7): KAGVTQTPRYLIKTRGQQVTLSCSPISGHRSVSWYQQTPGQGLQFLFEYFSETQRNKGNFPGRFSGRQFSNSRSEMNVSTLELGDSALYLCASSGQNTVSYEQYFGPGTRLTVT.

This chain links TRBV28 with TRBJ2-7; 9 bases line up with TRBD1. Germline V gene lookup returns CDR1 MDHEN and CDR2 SYDVKM. The V gene end was trimmed by 6 bases and the J gene end by 7 bases; junction bases not matched to a gene: 16. This CDR3 has 16 amino acids. The CDR3 DNA is TGTGCCAGCAGACCAGTACAGGGGGCTAAACCCCTAGAGCAGTACTTC. Translating gives CASRPVQGAKPLEQYF.

In its sample, this clone was seen once. The V gene is TRBV9, the J gene TRBJ2-3, with 8 bases matching TRBD1. The germline CDR1 and CDR2 sequences are SGDLS and YYNGEE. The CDR3 covers 18 residues. Trimming removed 3 bases from V and 3 bases from J; junction bases left unmatched: 15. The CDR3 here is CASSARDQDRGWTDTQYF. Here the CDR3 DNA reads TGTGCCAGCAGCGCTCGAGACCAAGACAGGGGTTGGACAGATACGCAGTATTTT.

CDR3 DNA sequence: TGTGCCAGCAGTGACGCGTCGGAGAATGAAAAACTGTTTTTT. This gives the protein CASSDASENEKLFF. This chain uses TRBV2 with TRBJ1-4; D is unresolved. The germline V and J ends were trimmed by 3 bases and 5 bases, with 10 bases remaining between them. The CDR3 loop spans 14 amino acids. Germline V CDR1 and CDR2: SNHLY, FYNNEI.

The chain links TRBV5-4 to TRBJ2-1; 9 positions match TRBD2. The germline gives CDR1 SGHNT, CDR2 YYREEE (reference sequence). The CDR3 extends over 16 amino acids. V was pared by 0 bases and J by 8 bases, with 9 bases of the junction left unmatched. The CDR3 DNA reads TGTGCCAGCAGCTTGGTGGCGCGGGGGGGTGCGGATGAGCAGTTCTTC. Translation: CASSLVARGGADEQFF.

Note on this clone: Compared with germline, one end of the junction differs, possibly owing to a read error. This chain uses TRBV28 with TRBJ2-7, with D possibly being TRBD1 or TRBD2 (5 bases each). The germline gives CDR1 MDHEN, CDR2 SYDVKM. The CDR3 runs 14 residues. As DNA, the CDR3 is TGTGCCAGCAGTTTATTCAGGGAGTCCTCCGAGCAGTACTTC. Its translation is CASSLFRESSEQYF. The complete variable domain, with remaining parts taken from reference TRBV28 and TRBJ2-7, reads DVKVTQSSRYLVKRTGEKVFLECVQDMDHENMFWYRQDPGLGLRLIYFSYDVKMKEKGDIPEGYSVSREKKERFSLILESASTNQTSMYLCASSLFRESSEQYFGPGTRLTVT.

The V call is TRBV15, the J call TRBJ2-7; 7 bases line up with TRBD2. J was trimmed by 7 bases and V by 0 bases; bases with no gene match: 12. The CDR3 is 16 residues long. Germline V gives CDR1 LNHNV, CDR2 YYDKDF (reference sequence). CDR3 DNA sequence: TGTGCCACCAGCAGAGACCGAAGCGGGACCCACTTGGAGCAGTACTTC. Amino acids: CATSRDRSGTHLEQYF.

This rearrangement joins TRBV5-6 to TRBJ2-3; TRBD2 aligns across 8 bases. Trimming removed 1 base from V and 1 base from J; junction bases left unmatched: 2. CDR3 length: 15 residues. CDR1 is SGHDT, CDR2 YYEEEE, per germline. CDR3 DNA: TGTGCCAGCAGCTTGAAGACTAGCGGCACAGATACGCAGTATTTT. As protein: CASSLKTSGTDTQYF.

CDR3 amino acids: CASSEGGSGTEAFF. The CDR3 DNA is TGTGCCAGCAGTGAAGGAGGCTCGGGCACTGAAGCTTTCTTT. The chain links TRBV6-1 to TRBJ1-1; the D is unclear. The germline V gene has CDR1 MNHNS and CDR2 SASEGT. V was trimmed by 1 base and J by 4 bases, leaving 10 bases between them. The length of the CDR3 is 14 residues.